The 30 T cell receptor beta chains given below trace back to one sample, sequenced in a study of T-cell reconstitution after alpha-beta-depleted transplantation in children. Molecular barcoding with unique molecular identifiers was used for the TCRbeta library. One entry per CDR3 protein results from TCRdb running MiXCR on the PCR reads. The table has about 72,000 distinct CDR3 sequences, more than 5.5% seen once. The input for sequencing was PBMCs from the stem cell graft donor, taken from the stem cell graft. These receptors all come from a human donor who donated a stem cell graft to a child with acute lymphoblastic leukemia.

In this sample, this clonotype turned up many times. The gene calls are TRBV7-9 and TRBJ2-2; no clear D. V was pared by 6 bases and J by 0 bases, with 8 bases between. Germline V gene sequence: CDR1 SEHNR, CDR2 FQNEAQ (reference sequence). The CDR3 sequence is 14 residues long. In DNA form, the CDR3 reads TGTGCCAGCAGATGGTTGGCGAACACCGGGGAGCTGTTTTTT. Its translation: CASRWLANTGELFF.

Many counts were recorded for this clonotype. J is TRBJ2-7 and V is TRBV20-1; 7 bases map to TRBD2. J was trimmed by 1 base and V by 0 bases; bases with no gene match: 9. Germline loops: CDR1 DFQATT, CDR2 SNEGSKA (reference sequence). The CDR3 length is 16 residues. The chain's CDR3 is CSARDQWTRLSYEQYF. The CDR3 DNA follows: TGCAGTGCTAGAGATCAGTGGACTAGGTTGTCCTACGAGCAGTACTTC.

The rearrangement uses TRBV7-9 and TRBJ1-1, with 9 bases identical to TRBD1. J was trimmed by 7 bases and V by 4 bases; bases with no gene match: 10. Germline V gene sequence: CDR1 SEHNR, CDR2 FQNEAQ (reference sequence). The CDR3 is made up of 15 amino acids. CDR3 residues: CASSSTGTGSNEAFF. CDR3 in DNA: TGTGCCAGCAGCTCTACTGGGACAGGGAGTAATGAAGCTTTCTTT.

This clonotype was recorded at least ten times. The chain couples TRBV27 to TRBJ2-1; 12 nucleotides align to TRBD2. From germline, CDR1 is MNHEY and CDR2 SMNVEV (reference sequence). Trimming cost V 2 bases and J 9 bases; bases outside gene matches: 5. This CDR3 has 15 amino acids. In DNA form, the CDR3 reads TGTGCCAGCAGTTTAGCGGCTAGCGGGGGGGGTGAGCAGTTCTTC. Translation: CASSLAASGGGEQFF.

The J gene is TRBJ2-5, the V gene TRBV7-6, with a weak D call TRBD2 (6 bases). CDR1 is SGHVS, CDR2 FNYEAQ, per germline. CDR3 size: 14 residues. Trimming removed 5 bases at V and 0 bases at J, with 10 bases between. This CDR3 is CASSGGGNQETQYF. The CDR3 DNA sequence: TGTGCCAGCAGCGGGGGAGGTAACCAAGAGACCCAGTACTTC. The complete variable domain, with remaining parts taken from reference TRBV7-6 and TRBJ2-5, reads GAGVSQSPRYKVTKRGQDVALRCDPISGHVSLYWYRQALGQGPEFLTYFNYEAQQDKSGLPNDRFSAERPEGSISTLTIQRTEQRDSAMYRCASSGGGNQETQYFGPGTRLLVL.

This clonotype was counted many times. One junction end does not reproduce the germline sequence, and a read error may be involved. The chain combines TRBV15 with TRBJ1-4, with 7 positions matching TRBD1. CDR3 length: 13 amino acids. Germline V gives CDR1 LNHNV, CDR2 YYDKDF (reference sequence). CDR3 nucleotides: TGTGCCACCAGCAGTCGACCGGGACAGCAGGCGATTTTT. It translates to CATSSRPGQQAIF.

This clonotype was recorded many times. The CDR3 DNA follows: TGTGCCAGCAGTTCTACAGGGGTGAACACTGAAGCTTTCTTT. Translation: CASSSTGVNTEAFF. The chain uses TRBV12-3 or TRBV12-4 and TRBJ1-1; TRBD1 agrees at 7 bases. The length of the CDR3 is 14 residues. V lost 4 bases and J lost 0; bases outside the gene matches: 2.

This clonotype appeared many times. V usage is TRBV27 and J usage is TRBJ1-1; TRBD1 might be the D (5 bases). The V and J ends lost 2 bases and 4 bases respectively, with 8 bases between them. CDR3 length equals 13 residues. The V gene's germline CDR1 is MNHEY and CDR2 SMNVEV (reference sequence). CDR3 residues: CASSLMGTTEAFF. The CDR3 DNA reads as TGTGCCAGCAGTTTAATGGGGACCACTGAAGCTTTCTTT.

This clonotype was seen ten or more times. The CDR3, as DNA: TGTGCCAGCAGTTACTCGACAGGGGCTCACGGCATTCAGTACTTC. Translating it yields CASSYSTGAHGIQYF. The gene calls are TRBV6-5 and TRBJ2-4; 8 positions agree with TRBD1. Germline values: CDR1 MNHEY, CDR2 SVGAGI. V lost 0 bases, J lost 9 bases, and 7 bases stayed unmatched. The CDR3 totals 15 residues.

This clonotype was detected many times. J is TRBJ2-2 and V is TRBV5-4; TRBD1 is a possible D gene (5 bases). From germline, CDR1 is SGHNT and CDR2 YYREEE (reference sequence). The length of the CDR3 is 15 residues. Trimming pared 3 bases from V and 2 bases from J, leaving 11 bases between. The CDR3 here is CASSWVGANTGELFF. CDR3 DNA: TGTGCCAGCAGCTGGGTTGGGGCTAACACCGGGGAGCTGTTTTTT.

This clonotype was counted at least ten times. V gene TRBV7-2 combines with J gene TRBJ1-6; D may be TRBD1 (6 bases). The V and J ends lost 4 bases and 10 bases respectively, with 14 bases between them. The CDR3 is made up of 14 amino acids. In germline, CDR1 is SGHTA, CDR2 FQGNSA. CDR3 DNA: TGTGCCAGCAGCTCCAGACAGGCTTTATCACCCCTCCACTTT. It codes for CASSSRQALSPLHF. The complete variable domain, with remaining parts taken from reference TRBV7-2 and TRBJ1-6, reads GAGVSQSPSNKVTEKGKDVELRCDPISGHTALYWYRQSLGQGLEFLIYFQGNSAPDKSGLPSDRFSAERTGGSVSTLTIQRTQQEDSAVYLCASSSRQALSPLHFGNGTRLTVT.

This clonotype was seen many times. The genes are TRBV3-1 and TRBJ2-1; 9 positions match TRBD2. Germline CDR1 and CDR2: LGHDT and YNNKEL (reference sequence). After removal of 1 base from V and 10 bases from J, the junction contained 5 bases not matched to a gene. The CDR3 runs to 14 residues. DNA for the CDR3: TGTGCCAGCAGCCAAGCTAGACTAGCGGACGAGCAGTTCTTC. This sequence encodes CASSQARLADEQFF.

In this sample, this clonotype turned up many times. This sequence joins TRBV20-1 and TRBJ2-3, with D unresolved. There are 12 residues in the CDR3. Per germline, CDR1 DFQATT and CDR2 SNEGSKA (reference sequence). V was shortened by 0 bases and J by 4 bases, with 5 bases between the two germline ends. The chain's CDR3 is CSAREKADTQYF. The CDR3 coding sequence is TGCAGTGCTAGAGAGAAGGCAGATACGCAGTATTTT.

There are many counts of this clonotype. V and J are TRBV4-2 and TRBJ1-6; D is uncertain. Germline-derived CDR1 and CDR2 are LGHNA and YNFKEQ. The CDR3 is 17 amino acids. V dropped 1 base and J dropped 7 bases, with 17 bases sitting between them. CDR3 coding DNA: TGTGCCAGCAGCCAAGCCGAGGGCACGTCTACGAATTCACCCCTCCACTTT. The encoded protein is CASSQAEGTSTNSPLHF.

This clonotype was counted at least ten times. This chain joins TRBV25-1 and TRBJ2-5; D remains unclear. Trimming removed 3 bases from V and 9 bases from J, with 20 bases in between. Germline lookup yields CDR1 MGHDK and CDR2 SYGVNS. CDR3 length: 15 residues. Here the CDR3 reads CASSDFAPTVGPQYF. CDR3 in DNA: TGTGCCAGCAGTGACTTTGCGCCCACAGTCGGACCCCAGTACTTC.

Ten or more counts support this clonotype. A read error may account for a junction end that differs from germline. The CDR3 DNA reads as TGCGCCAGCAGCTTGCAGGGGGCAGGCCTCAGCATAGATACGCAGTATTTT. Translation gives CASSLQGAGLSIDTQYF. The chain has TRBV5-1 and TRBJ2-3, with 8 nucleotides matching TRBD1. This CDR3 spans 17 amino acids. Germline loops: CDR1 SGHRS, CDR2 YFSETQ.

In its sample, this clonotype was seen a few times. The CDR3 loop reads CASSSPGTSGTDTQYF. The CDR3 DNA sequence: TGTGCCAGCAGTTCGCCTGGGACTAGCGGCACAGATACGCAGTATTTT. The chain links TRBV28 to TRBJ2-3, with 10 bases that match TRBD2. The V gene's germline CDR1 is MDHEN and CDR2 SYDVKM. V shed 4 bases, J shed 1 base, and the junction held 5 bases outside the gene matches. This CDR3 is 16 amino acids long.

This clonotype was seen repeatedly, ten times or more. The V call is TRBV4-2, the J call TRBJ2-5; TRBD1 agrees at 8 bases. The CDR3 has 12 residues. CDR1 and CDR2 (germline): LGHNA, YNFKEQ. J lost 13 bases, V lost 4 bases, and 8 bases had no gene match. In DNA, the CDR3 is TGTGCCAGCAGCCCCGCCCGGGACAGGCTGTACTTC. It is translated as CASSPARDRLYF.

This clonotype was recorded many times. The chain joins TRBV7-9 to TRBJ2-1; tentative D call: TRBD2 (6 bases). The germline V and J ends were trimmed by 6 bases and 10 bases, with 7 bases remaining between them. This CDR3 is 10 amino acids long. Germline V gives CDR1 SEHNR, CDR2 FQNEAQ (reference sequence). CDR3 residues: CASSGGEQFF. As DNA, the CDR3 is TGTGCCAGCAGTGGGGGGGAGCAGTTCTTC. Looking up the rest from reference TRBV7-9 and TRBJ2-1 gives the full variable domain: DTGVSQNPRHKITKRGQNVTFRCDPISEHNRLYWYRQTLGQGPEFLTYFQNEAQLEKSRLLSDRFSAERPKGSFSTLEIQRTEQGDSAMYLCASSGGEQFFGPGTRLTVL.

This clonotype was found a few times. V is TRBV4-2 and J is TRBJ1-1, with TRBD1 as a possible D gene (5 bases). CDR3 length equals 17 residues. Trimming removed 1 base from V and 1 base from J, with 16 bases in between. Germline V gene sequence: CDR1 LGHNA, CDR2 YNFKEQ. DNA of the CDR3: TGTGCCAGCAGCCAAGGGGTCCGTGGGCAGGGGAACACTGAAGCTTTCTTT. As protein: CASSQGVRGQGNTEAFF.

This clonotype was detected ten times or more. This rearrangement joins TRBV4-1 to TRBJ1-4, with a weak D call TRBD1 (6 bases). The germline CDR1 and CDR2 sequences are MGHRA and YSYEKL. Trimming cost V 3 bases and J 8 bases, with 16 bases left between them. The CDR3 extends over 15 amino acids. The CDR3 spells CASSHRWGALEKLFF. CDR3 in DNA: TGCGCCAGCAGCCACCGCTGGGGGGCTTTGGAAAAACTGTTTTTT.

There are many counts of this clonotype. The rearrangement joins TRBV29-1 to TRBJ1-2; TRBD1 matches 9 bases. The germline V gene encodes CDR1 SQVTM and CDR2 ANQGSEA. This CDR3 is built from 14 residues. V was pared by 5 bases and J by 2 bases, with 6 bases of the junction left unmatched. CDR3 bases: TGCAGCGTTTACTCCGGGACAGGGAACTATGGCTACACCTTC. This encodes CSVYSGTGNYGYTF. The full variable domain, completed using reference TRBV29-1 and TRBJ1-2, is SAVISQKPSRDICQRGTSLTIQCQVDSQVTMMFWYRQQPGQSLTLIATANQGSEATYESGFVIDKFPISRPNLTFSTLTVSNMSPEDSSIYLCSVYSGTGNYGYTFGSGTRLTVV.

This clonotype was counted ten times or more. This sequence joins TRBV6-2 or TRBV6-3 and TRBJ2-2; D gene unclear. CDR1 is MNHEY and CDR2 is SVGEGT in the germline V gene. The CDR3 length is 16 residues. Trimming cost V 6 bases and J 0 bases, with 14 bases left between them. The CDR3 region is CASSPSIQTNTGELFF. The DNA for the CDR3 is TGTGCCAGCAGCCCCTCCATTCAGACGAACACCGGGGAGCTGTTTTTT.

This clonotype was detected many times. The J gene is TRBJ1-5, the V gene TRBV28, with no clear D. Germline CDR1 is MDHEN and CDR2 is SYDVKM. The V gene lost 6 bases and the J gene lost 2 bases, with 14 bases spanning the gap. This CDR3 is built from 15 residues. CDR3 DNA: TGTGCCAGCAGCCAACTTACCCAGGGCAATCAGCCCCAGCATTTT. Translated: CASSQLTQGNQPQHF.

This clonotype was counted at least ten times. The chain combines TRBV28 with TRBJ2-5; tentatively, D is TRBD1 or TRBD2 (5 bases each). CDR1 and CDR2 (germline): MDHEN, SYDVKM. This CDR3 contains 16 residues. Trimming removed 4 bases at V and 5 bases at J, with 20 bases between. The CDR3 reads CASSSYRDELGETQYF. CDR3 bases: TGTGCCAGCAGTTCGTACCGGGACGAGCTGGGGGAGACCCAGTACTTC.

This clonotype was observed many times. V usage is TRBV4-2 and J usage is TRBJ2-1; TRBD1 matches at 7 bases. Trimming took 1 base from V and 8 from J; bases not matched to a gene: 5. This CDR3 has 14 amino acids. Germline CDR1 reads LGHNA; CDR2 reads YNFKEQ. CDR3 DNA: TGTGCCAGCAGCCAAGGGGCCGGGACAGATGAGCAGTTCTTC. Translation gives CASSQGAGTDEQFF.

This clonotype appeared many times. The chain combines TRBV12-3 or TRBV12-4 with TRBJ2-2; a possible D gene is TRBD1 (5 bases). Trimming cost V 6 bases and J 3 bases, with 14 bases left between them. The CDR3 consists of 15 residues. The CDR3 is CASSLHSTDTGELFF. The CDR3 nucleotides are TGTGCCAGCAGCCTACACTCGACAGACACCGGGGAGCTGTTTTTT.

The chain combines TRBV5-5 with TRBJ1-5; the D is unclear. V lost 3 bases and J 7 bases, leaving 11 bases between the germline ends. Germline V gives CDR1 SGHKS, CDR2 YYEKEE (reference sequence). The CDR3 contains 13 residues. The CDR3 DNA follows: TGTGCCAGCAGCTGGAGCATCAGCCAGCCCCAGCATTTT. Amino acid sequence: CASSWSISQPQHF.

This clonotype was picked up many times. It may be a read error: a sequence one base away is much more abundant. The chain recombines TRBV5-5 with TRBJ2-7, with D perhaps matching TRBD1 or TRBD2 (5 bases each). The germline CDR1 and CDR2 sequences are SGHKS and YYEKEE (reference sequence). There are 12 residues in the CDR3. Trimming cost V 4 bases and J 3 bases, with 8 bases left between them. CDR3 bases: TGTGCCAGCAGCCGGGACGGCTACGAGCAGTACTTC. Amino acids: CASSRDGYEQYF.

This clonotype appeared many times. The V gene is TRBV20-1, the J gene TRBJ1-1; D may be TRBD1 (6 bases). Trimming removed 6 bases from V and 0 bases from J, with 11 bases in between. The CDR3 extends over 13 amino acids. In germline, CDR1 is DFQATT, CDR2 SNEGSKA (reference sequence). DNA for the CDR3: TGCAGTGCGGCCGGGACATTGAACACTGAAGCTTTCTTT. It is translated as CSAAGTLNTEAFF.